The 23 T cell receptor beta chains presented below share a single source sample, sequenced in a study of T cell repertoires in cytomegalovirus infection. Using its own MiXCR run on the reads, TCRdb lists one record per CDR3 protein. The sample contains under 850,000 distinct CDR3 sequences, 35% of which appear only once. Sequencing was done on a sample of PBMCs. These receptors were collected from a human donor in good health (CMV status not recorded). Some clones in this sample may be carry-over from other donors' samples.

V gene TRBV27 combines with J gene TRBJ2-7; TRBD2 agrees at 7 bases. The germline V gene encodes CDR1 MNHEY and CDR2 SMNVEV (reference sequence). J was trimmed by 0 bases and V by 0 bases; bases with no gene match: 5. CDR3 length: 16 residues. CDR3 in amino acids: CASSLSASGLSYEQYF. CDR3 in DNA: TGTGCCAGCAGTTTATCGGCTAGCGGCCTCTCCTACGAGCAGTACTTC.

This clonotype came up many times. This rearrangement joins TRBV7-8 to TRBJ2-2, with D possibly being TRBD2 (6 bases). The CDR3 covers 16 residues. CDR1 SGHVS and CDR2 FQNEAQ come from the germline V gene. V lost 2 bases and J lost 5, with 15 bases in between. The CDR3 sequence is CASSLSPAGGTGELFF. For the CDR3, the DNA is TGTGCCAGCAGCTTATCACCAGCCGGAGGGACCGGGGAGCTGTTTTTT.

The V call is TRBV5-1, the J call TRBJ2-2; no clear D. The length of the CDR3 is 15 residues. CDR1 is SGHRS, CDR2 YFSETQ, per germline. The V gene lost 5 bases and the J gene lost 1 base, with 12 bases spanning the gap. CDR3 loop: CASSSGSRNTGELFF. CDR3 nucleotides: TGCGCCAGCAGTTCAGGATCCAGGAACACCGGGGAGCTGTTTTTT.

This clonotype showed up just a few times. The rearrangement links TRBV6-1 to TRBJ2-1; 13 bases are a match to TRBD2. CDR3 length: 13 amino acids. V lost 8 bases to trimming and J lost 9 bases; unmatched junction nucleotides: 4. From germline, CDR1 is MNHNS and CDR2 SASEGT. The CDR3 sequence is CASLGLAGAEQFF. The CDR3 DNA follows: TGTGCCAGCCTCGGACTAGCGGGAGCTGAGCAGTTCTTC.

The chain carries TRBV7-6 and TRBJ2-5; weak D call: TRBD2 (5 bases). From germline, CDR1 is SGHVS and CDR2 FNYEAQ. The length of the CDR3 is 11 residues. The CDR3 loop reads CDSRGQETQYF. The CDR3 nucleotides read TGTGACTCACGGGGCCAAGAGACCCAGTACTTC.

The V and J genes are TRBV5-1 and TRBJ1-1, with D possibly being TRBD1 (6 bases). This CDR3 contains 15 residues. Between the trimmed V and J ends, which lost 7 bases and 0 bases, there was a span of 16 bases. Germline V gives CDR1 SGHRS, CDR2 YFSETQ. DNA of the CDR3: TGCGCCAGCCACCGAGCCGGGACATTGAACACTGAAGCTTTCTTT. Translation: CASHRAGTLNTEAFF.

This clonotype appeared a few times. The rearrangement uses TRBV19 and TRBJ1-5, with D possibly TRBD1 on 6 matching bases. The CDR3 has 14 amino acids. Trimming removed 3 bases at V and 5 bases at J, with 11 bases between. In germline, CDR1 is LNHDA, CDR2 SQIVND (reference sequence). As DNA, the CDR3 is TGTGCCAGTAGTATTGTCGAGGGGGATCAGCCCCAGCATTTT. It yields the protein CASSIVEGDQPQHF.

The chain is built from TRBV7-6 and TRBJ2-7; D perhaps matches TRBD1 (6 bases). CDR3 length: 13 amino acids. Germline values: CDR1 SGHVS, CDR2 FNYEAQ. V lost 5 bases and J lost 9, with 17 bases in between. CDR3 coding DNA: TGTGCCAGCAGCCCTGGGACACACACAGGGCAGTACTTC. Its protein product is CASSPGTHTGQYF.

The J gene is TRBJ1-6, the V gene TRBV6-1; TRBD1 agrees at 7 bases. Losses at the gene ends were 4 bases for V and 7 bases for J; bases not matched to a gene: 13. The CDR3 is 17 amino acids. Germline V gene lookup returns CDR1 MNHNS and CDR2 SASEGT. Written as DNA, the CDR3 is TGTGCCAGCAGTGCTCTCAGGGGGACCGCGGGGAATTCACCCCTCCACTTT. Translation: CASSALRGTAGNSPLHF.

This clonotype was detected only a few times. J is TRBJ2-1 and V is TRBV5-4, with 8 bases aligning to TRBD1. CDR3 length: 15 amino acids. Trimming cost V 4 bases and J 6 bases; bases outside gene matches: 9. In germline, CDR1 is SGHNT, CDR2 YYREEE (reference sequence). The CDR3 DNA is TGTGCCAGCAGCAACCCTACGACAGGGGCCAATGAGCAGTTCTTC. This codes for CASSNPTTGANEQFF. Variable domain in full (rest from reference TRBV5-4 and TRBJ2-1): ETGVTQSPTHLIKTRGQQVTLRCSSQSGHNTVSWYQQALGQGPQFIFQYYREEENGRGNFPPRFSGLQFPNYSSELNVNALELDDSALYLCASSNPTTGANEQFFGPGTRLTVL.

This clonotype was counted a few times. The chain uses TRBV23-1 and TRBJ1-1; D not resolved. TRBV23-1 is labeled an ORF, and its function is uncertain. The V and J ends lost 5 bases and 6 bases respectively, with 7 bases between them. This CDR3 has 11 amino acids. The CDR3, as DNA: TGCGCCAGCAGTACCGGACCTGAAGCTTTCTTT. Its translation: CASSTGPEAFF.

The sample holds a few counts of this clonotype. The chain employs TRBV5-5 and TRBJ1-6, with 7 bases identical to TRBD1. The V gene's germline CDR1 is SGHKS and CDR2 YYEKEE (reference sequence). The CDR3 runs 14 residues. The J segment lost 9 bases and the V segment lost 4 bases, leaving 7 bases of the junction unmatched. CDR3 DNA sequence: TGTGCCAGCAGCACCGGGACAGAGACTTCACCCCTCCACTTT. Protein sequence: CASSTGTETSPLHF.

This clonotype was seen many times. This chain connects TRBV7-2 to TRBJ2-1, with 9 bases lining up with TRBD2. The CDR3 loop spans 16 amino acids. The V gene's germline CDR1 is SGHTA and CDR2 FQGNSA. Germline trimming cut 1 base from V and 7 bases from J; bases unmatched to any gene: 8. CDR3 loop: CASSLVAGGLRNEQFF. CDR3 coding DNA: TGTGCCAGCAGCTTAGTGGCGGGAGGGCTTAGGAATGAGCAGTTCTTC.

This chain links TRBV2 with TRBJ2-1, with 7 bases matching TRBD1. Germline values: CDR1 SNHLY, CDR2 FYNNEI. Trimming removed 4 bases from V and 14 bases from J; junction bases left unmatched: 8. The CDR3 has 12 amino acids. The CDR3 DNA follows: TGTGCCAGCAGTGGGGACAGCCCAAAGGAGTTCTTC. Translating it yields CASSGDSPKEFF.

This clonotype was recorded many times. The chain has TRBV7-2 and TRBJ1-1, with 8 bases identical to TRBD1. CDR1 and CDR2 from the germline V gene are SGHTA and FQGNSA. The V segment lost 5 bases and the J segment 5 bases; nucleotides outside the gene matches: 10. The CDR3 extends over 15 amino acids. This CDR3 reads CASSRSDRARTEAFF. The CDR3 nucleotides read TGTGCCAGCAGCCGATCGGACAGGGCGAGGACTGAAGCTTTCTTT.

In its sample, this clonotype was seen many times. This sequence joins TRBV19 and TRBJ1-2, with D maybe TRBD1 (6 bases). The germline CDR1 and CDR2 sequences are LNHDA and SQIVND (reference sequence). The V gene lost 4 bases and the J gene lost 8 bases, with 17 bases spanning the gap. The CDR3 totals 14 residues. In DNA, the CDR3 is TGTGCCAGTAGTACCCCAGGACAGTTCTGGGGCTACACCTTC. Translated: CASSTPGQFWGYTF.

This sequence joins TRBV4-2 and TRBJ2-6, with D perhaps TRBD2 (6 bases). V lost 4 bases and J lost 4, with 14 bases in between. CDR1 is LGHNA, CDR2 YNFKEQ, per germline. The CDR3 runs 16 residues. In DNA form, the CDR3 reads TGTGCCAGCAGCCCTACCGGGGGAACGGGGGCCAACGTCCTGACTTTC. Its translation is CASSPTGGTGANVLTF.

This clonotype was observed a few times. The genes are TRBV27 and TRBJ1-6; 12 bases match TRBD1. In germline, CDR1 is MNHEY, CDR2 SMNVEV (reference sequence). V shed 5 bases, J shed 0 bases, and the junction held 8 bases outside the gene matches. The CDR3 is made up of 19 amino acids. CDR3 coding DNA: TGTGCCAGCAGTAACCGGGACAGGGGGCCGAGCTCCTATAATTCACCCCTCCACTTT. It translates to CASSNRDRGPSSYNSPLHF.

This chain joins TRBV28 and TRBJ2-7, with D possibly being TRBD2 (5 bases). Germline lookup yields CDR1 MDHEN and CDR2 SYDVKM. With 10 bases removed from V and 2 bases from J, the gap between germline ends came to 18 bases. This CDR3 is built from 14 residues. CDR3: CATLGSGTTYEQYF. The DNA for the CDR3 is TGTGCCACCTTGGGGAGCGGAACTACCTACGAGCAGTACTTC.

The V call is TRBV7-9, the J call TRBJ2-1; 11 nucleotides agree with TRBD2. Germline lookup yields CDR1 SEHNR and CDR2 FQNEAQ (reference sequence). V lost 1 base, J lost 6 bases, and 11 bases stayed unmatched. The CDR3 runs to 18 residues. CDR3 amino acids: CASSLVSRLAGRGNEQFF. The DNA of the CDR3 is TGTGCCAGCAGCTTAGTTAGTAGACTAGCGGGACGGGGCAATGAGCAGTTCTTC.

This rearrangement joins TRBV6-8 to TRBJ1-5, with D maybe TRBD1 (6 bases). Trimming took off 7 bases at V and 4 bases at J, with 11 bases between the two ends. Germline CDR1 and CDR2: MNHGY and SAAAGT. The CDR3 contains 13 residues. CDR3 DNA: TGTGCCAGCAACAGGGCAGGTAATCAGCCCCAGCATTTT. Its protein product is CASNRAGNQPQHF.

The CDR3 region has the DNA TGCAGTGCTAGTCGACAGAACACTGAAGCTTTCTTT. Translating it yields CSASRQNTEAFF. V usage is TRBV20-1 and J usage is TRBJ1-1; no clear D. The CDR3 is made up of 12 amino acids. Germline V gene lookup returns CDR1 DFQATT and CDR2 SNEGSKA (reference sequence). V shed 3 bases and J shed 1 base, with 6 bases lying between them.

Comments on this clonotype: This CDR3 fails to terminate in the conserved phenylalanine or tryptophan, so it likely reflects a read error. This chain links TRBV29-1 with TRBJ1-1; a possible D gene is TRBD1 (6 bases). The germline V gene has CDR1 SQVTM and CDR2 ANQGSEA. The length of the CDR3 is 14 residues. Trimming cost V 5 bases and J 0 bases, with 13 bases left between them. CDR3 protein: CSVLVGGMNTEAFL. CDR3 bases: TGCAGCGTTTTAGTAGGGGGGATGAACACTGAAGCTTTCTTG.